This T cell receptor beta chain is drawn from a study of vaccination and CD4 T cells after COVID-19. About the research overall: Ranging from 14 to 241, the interval between dose two and post-vaccine sampling had a median of approximately 70 days. Each control was exposed to a CEFX pool, an HIV-1 Nef pool, or no peptide at all.

CDR1 is SGHTA, CDR2 FQGNSA, per germline. Trimming removed 4 bases at V and 0 bases at J, with 6 bases between. The CDR3 runs 13 residues. About this clonotype itself: Antigen unknown.

Sequence data for DNA of cultured CD4+ T cells were generated by the Oncomine TCR Beta short-read assay. TCRdb re-analysed the PCR reads in MiXCR, keeping a single row per CDR3 protein. The table shows 9,400 or so distinct CDR3 sequences, with roughly 42% occurring only once. Treatment in this sample: approximately nine-day PBMC culture with coronavirus spike peptide pools or control peptides (ViraFEST assay). ViraFEST relied on peptide pools to expand antigen-specific T cells; the TCRs were sequenced afterward. The sequence was obtained from a human donor who had recovered from COVID-19. The sample was CD4+ T cells from blood, cultured in vitro. This sequence joins TRBV7-2 and TRBJ1-1; D gene uncertain. The CDR3 bases are TGTGCCAGCAGCTCCCAATTGAACACTGAAGCTTTCTTT. It codes for CASSSQLNTEAFF.